The next 5 T cell receptor beta chains were all read from a single sample in a study of blood T cell repertoires in COVID-19. Repertoires were generated with immunoSEQ multiplex PCR, while TCRdb's copy carries only in-frame clones and drops some. The sample consists of approximately 99,000 clones, more than 70% of them appearing once. The sequencing input was peripheral blood. Receptors were obtained from a woman in her sixties in a cohort sampled during active or convalescent COVID-19.

This chain connects TRBV10-3 to TRBJ1-2; TRBD1 aligns across 7 bases. Germline V gene data show CDR1 as ENHRY and CDR2 as SYGVKD. With 4 bases clipped from V and 4 bases from J, the junction kept 6 bases outside the gene matches. The CDR3 consists of 14 residues. The DNA for the CDR3 is TGTGCCATCAGTGGGATCACAGGGGCCTATGGCTACACCTTC. Its protein product is CAISGITGAYGYTF.

This chain joins TRBV9 and TRBJ2-3, with 7 bases lining up with TRBD2. V dropped 0 bases and J dropped 4; count of bases not matched to a gene: 11. This CDR3 region has 17 residues. Looked up from germline, CDR1 is SGDLS and CDR2 is YYNGEE. In DNA form, the CDR3 reads TGTGCCAGCAGCGTAGGGGTGGGGAGGGCCGTGGCAGATACGCAGTATTTT. Encoded protein: CASSVGVGRAVADTQYF. Complete variable domain (other parts from reference TRBV9 and TRBJ2-3): DSGVTQTPKHLITATGQRVTLRCSPRSGDLSVYWYQQSLDQGLQFLIQYYNGEERAKGNILERFSAQQFPDLHSELNLSSLELGDSALYFCASSVGVGRAVADTQYFGPGTRLTVL.

The chain uses TRBV11-2 and TRBJ2-7, with 11 bases aligning to TRBD2. The length of the CDR3 is 15 residues. The V gene end was trimmed by 4 bases and the J gene end by 5 bases; junction bases not matched to a gene: 7. Germline loops: CDR1 SGHAT, CDR2 FQNNGV. The CDR3 sequence: CASSSDLAGGHEQYF. The CDR3 region has the DNA TGTGCCAGCAGCTCAGACCTAGCGGGAGGCCACGAGCAGTACTTC.

The chain links TRBV5-4 to TRBJ2-2, with 7 bases fitting TRBD1. V shed 1 base and J 5 bases; nucleotides not matched to a gene: 8. Germline CDR1 is SGHNT and CDR2 is YYREEE (reference sequence). The length of the CDR3 is 16 residues. CDR3 in DNA: TGTGCCAGCAGCTTGAGACTGGCAGGGGGAACCGGGGAGCTGTTTTTT. Translation: CASSLRLAGGTGELFF.

This clone was detected only a few times. The V and J genes are TRBV21-1 and TRBJ2-7; no DNA check was done on the table's D call, TRBD2. TRBV21-1 is a documented pseudogene. The CDR3 has 14 amino acids. CDR3 bases: TGTGCCAGCAGCAAGCGGCGGGAGGGTTACGAGCAGTACTTC. Its protein is CASSKRREGYEQYF.